Shown below are 5 T cell receptor beta chains from a single sample sequenced in a study of somatic mutations in cytotoxic T cells in rheumatoid arthritis. Clones were sequenced by immunoSEQ multiplex PCR, and TCRdb holds only the in-frame ones, with some missing. In the table there are about 20,000 clones, approximately 80% of which are singletons. Sequencing was performed on CD8+ T cells sorted from blood. The receptor source for this set is an adult with rheumatoid arthritis.

The chain uses TRBV9 and TRBJ2-1, with D hard to call. This CDR3 is 15 amino acids long. From germline, CDR1 is SGDLS and CDR2 YYNGEE. Trimming stripped 0 bases from V and 0 bases from J, with 7 bases between. CDR3 coding DNA: TGTGCCAGCAGCGTAGGCATTAGCTCCTACAATGAGCAGTTCTTC. Amino acid sequence: CASSVGISSYNEQFF. The full variable domain, rest sourced from reference TRBV9 and TRBJ2-1, is DSGVTQTPKHLITATGQRVTLRCSPRSGDLSVYWYQQSLDQGLQFLIQYYNGEERAKGNILERFSAQQFPDLHSELNLSSLELGDSALYFCASSVGISSYNEQFFGPGTRLTVL.

This clone was seen a handful of times. J is TRBJ2-7 and V is TRBV12-5; 7 nucleotides agree with TRBD2. CDR1 and CDR2 (germline): LGHNT, FRNRAP. V lost 4 bases and J lost 6; bases outside the gene matches: 6. The CDR3 is 13 amino acids. The CDR3 coding sequence is TGTGCTAGTGGTTGGGCGGGAGCAGTCGAGCAGTACTTC. As protein: CASGWAGAVEQYF.

The rearrangement uses TRBV4-1 and TRBJ2-5; D tentatively fits TRBD1 or TRBD2 (5 bases each). V was trimmed by 0 bases and J by 2 bases, leaving 16 bases between them. CDR1 MGHRA and CDR2 YSYEKL come from the germline V gene. This CDR3 region has 17 residues. This CDR3 is CASSQDRDVGLQETQYF. The CDR3 DNA is TGCGCCAGCAGCCAAGATCGGGACGTGGGCTTGCAAGAGACCCAGTACTTC.

This chain links TRBV4-1 with TRBJ1-2; no firm D call. V lost 4 bases and J 0 bases, leaving 12 bases between the germline ends. Germline V gene data show CDR1 as MGHRA and CDR2 as YSYEKL. The CDR3 loop spans 15 amino acids. CDR3 protein: CASSPLRGSNYGYTF. The CDR3 DNA reads as TGCGCCAGCAGCCCACTACGAGGGTCTAACTATGGCTACACCTTC.

V is TRBV6-1 and J is TRBJ2-7; D might be TRBD1 or TRBD2, each matching 5 bases. The germline V gene encodes CDR1 MNHNS and CDR2 SASEGT. The CDR3 covers 14 residues. Between the trimmed V and J ends, which lost 1 base and 4 bases, there was a span of 11 bases. As DNA, the CDR3 is TGTGCCAGCAGTGAAGTCGGGACGCCGTACGAGCAGTACTTC. Protein product: CASSEVGTPYEQYF.